Below are 15 T cell receptor beta chains sequenced from a single sample in a study of blood T cell repertoires in COVID-19. Produced via immunoSEQ multiplex PCR; TCRdb's table is partial and in-frame only. The repertoire consists of 150,000 to 200,000 clones, with about 93% occurring once and the leading ten covering about 5%. The sample consisted of peripheral blood. The receptors originated from a woman between 50 and 59 years old with acute or convalescent COVID-19.

CDR3 coding DNA: TGTGCCAGCAGCTTGGTCACGCCTAGGGAAAAACTGTTTTTT. This translates into CASSLVTPREKLFF. The J gene is TRBJ1-4, the V gene TRBV5-8; D ambiguous. V shed 0 bases and J shed 8 bases, with 11 bases lying between them. This CDR3 region has 14 residues. Germline CDR1 and CDR2: SGHTS and YDEGEE.

CDR3 loop: CASSPRQGNSPLHF. The CDR3 nucleotides are TGTGCCAGCAGTCCTCGACAGGGGAATTCACCCCTCCACTTT. The chain carries TRBV27 and TRBJ1-6; 8 nucleotides line up with TRBD1. CDR3 length: 14 residues. The germline V gene has CDR1 MNHEY and CDR2 SMNVEV (reference sequence). The junction had 4 bases not matched to a gene; V was cut back by 5 bases and J by 7 bases.

This chain uses TRBV14 with TRBJ2-3, with 9 bases fitting TRBD2. The CDR3 totals 15 residues. With 1 base clipped from V and 2 bases from J, the junction kept 1 base outside the gene matches. Germline CDR1 SGHDN, CDR2 FVKESK. The CDR3 protein is CASSQGTSATDTQYF. The DNA of the CDR3 is TGTGCCAGCAGCCAAGGGACTAGCGCCACAGATACGCAGTATTTT.

This clone appeared a few times. The gene calls are TRBV3-1 (or the pseudogene TRBV3-2) and TRBJ1-3, with D possibly TRBD1 on 5 matching bases. Germline CDR1 LGHDT, CDR2 YNNKEL (reference sequence). The CDR3 consists of 15 residues. Trimming shortened V by 3 bases and J by 8 bases, and 17 bases separated the two germline ends. The CDR3 here is CASSQRRGTGDTIYF. CDR3 sequence (DNA): TGTGCCAGCAGCCAGAGGCGGGGGACCGGGGACACCATATATTTT.

The chain is built from TRBV19 and TRBJ1-3; perhaps TRBD1 as D (5 bases). The CDR3 runs 15 residues. Looked up from germline, CDR1 is LNHDA and CDR2 is SQIVND (reference sequence). The V and J ends lost 3 bases and 0 bases respectively, with 9 bases between them. The CDR3 coding sequence is TGTGCCAGTAGTATGGGGCAGTACTCTGGAAACACCATATATTTT. Its protein product is CASSMGQYSGNTIYF.

The CDR3 DNA reads as TGTGCCAGCAGTGATGGGGGAGACAGGGTAACATACAATGAGCAGTTCTTC. Translating it yields CASSDGGDRVTYNEQFF. This chain connects TRBV25-1 to TRBJ2-1, with 7 bases fitting TRBD1. Per the germline V gene, CDR1 is MGHDK and CDR2 is SYGVNS. The CDR3 contains 17 residues. V lost 3 bases, J lost 4 bases, and 12 bases stayed unmatched. Based on the CDR3 plus reference TRBV25-1 and TRBJ2-1, the full variable domain is EADIYQTPRYLVIGTGKKITLECSQTMGHDKMYWYQQDPGMELHLIHYSYGVNSTEKGDLSSESTVSRIRTEHFPLTLESARPSHTSQYLCASSDGGDRVTYNEQFFGPGTRLTVL.

The chain recombines TRBV3-1 (or the pseudogene TRBV3-2) with TRBJ1-5; D is uncertain. Trimming took off 1 base at V and 3 bases at J, with 7 bases between the two ends. CDR1 is LGHDT and CDR2 is YNNKEL in the germline V gene (reference sequence). This CDR3 contains 14 residues. CDR3 sequence reads: CASSQVQSNQPQHF. CDR3 coding DNA: TGTGCCAGCAGCCAAGTTCAGTCCAATCAGCCCCAGCATTTT.

This clone was seen once. The chain uses TRBV5-1 and TRBJ1-4, with 7 bases that match TRBD1. The CDR3 runs to 18 residues. CDR1 and CDR2 from the germline V gene are SGHRS and YFSETQ. J gave up 5 bases and V 8 bases, and 21 bases lay outside the gene matches. CDR3 nucleotide sequence: TGCGCCAGTCCGGACAGGCGAGAAGGTACTCACCCAAATGAAAAACTGTTTTTT. Residues: CASPDRREGTHPNEKLFF.

This clone showed up just once. This chain links TRBV7-2 with TRBJ1-5, with 7 bases aligning to TRBD1. Germline trimming cut 7 bases from V and 9 bases from J; bases unmatched to any gene: 9. The CDR3 is 13 amino acids. Germline lookup yields CDR1 SGHTA and CDR2 FQGNSA. The CDR3, as DNA: TGTGCCAGCACCCGGGACAGCCAGCTGCCCCAGCATTTT. Translated: CASTRDSQLPQHF.

The rearrangement links TRBV3-1 (or the pseudogene TRBV3-2) to TRBJ2-1; no firm D call. V was trimmed by 1 base and J by 5 bases, leaving 15 bases between them. CDR1 and CDR2 from the germline V gene are LGHDT and YNNKEL (reference sequence). The CDR3 contains 16 residues. The CDR3 DNA is TGTGCCAGCAGCCAAGTCTACACGAACAGTAACAATGAGCAGTTCTTC. The encoded protein is CASSQVYTNSNNEQFF.

The J gene is TRBJ1-2, the V gene TRBV14; 11 nucleotides line up with TRBD1. Germline V gene lookup returns CDR1 SGHDN and CDR2 FVKESK. After removal of 4 bases from V and 2 bases from J, the junction contained 3 bases not matched to a gene. This CDR3 spans 15 amino acids. The CDR3 spells CASSPGDRGNYGYTF. CDR3 nucleotide sequence: TGTGCCAGCAGCCCCGGGGACAGGGGGAACTATGGCTACACCTTC. Complete variable domain (other parts from reference TRBV14 and TRBJ1-2): EAGVTQFPSHSVIEKGQTVTLRCDPISGHDNLYWYRRVMGKEIKFLLHFVKESKQDESGMPNNRFLAERTGGTYSTLKVQPAELEDSGVYFCASSPGDRGNYGYTFGSGTRLTVV.

The V call is TRBV2, the J call TRBJ2-5; 7 bases are a match to TRBD2. Germline V gene lookup returns CDR1 SNHLY and CDR2 FYNNEI. There are 14 residues in the CDR3. J lost 7 bases, V lost 2 bases, and 7 bases had no gene match. CDR3 protein: CASSERSSGGTQYF. The DNA of the CDR3 is TGTGCCAGCAGTGAAAGGTCTTCGGGAGGGACCCAGTACTTC. The full variable domain, with the rest looked up from reference TRBV2 and TRBJ2-5, is EPEVTQTPSHQVTQMGQEVILRCVPISNHLYFYWYRQILGQKVEFLVSFYNNEISEKSEIFDDQFSVERPDGSNFTLKIRSTKLEDSAMYFCASSERSSGGTQYFGPGTRLLVL.

The rearrangement joins TRBV7-9 to TRBJ1-3, with 7 bases lining up with TRBD1. Germline V CDR1 and CDR2: SEHNR, FQNEAQ (reference sequence). V was clipped by 1 base and J by 4 bases; unmatched bases: 10. This CDR3 contains 17 residues. The CDR3 here is CASSLGDRASGGNTIYF. Written as DNA, the CDR3 is TGTGCCAGCAGCTTAGGAGACAGGGCCTCTGGGGGAAACACCATATATTTT.

This clone was recorded only once. The chain has TRBV10-2 and TRBJ1-4, with D perhaps matching TRBD1 (6 bases). The CDR3 extends over 14 amino acids. Trimming cost V 4 bases and J 3 bases, with 9 bases left between them. Germline V gene lookup returns CDR1 WSHSY and CDR2 SAAADI. The CDR3 DNA reads TGCGCCAGCAGTGGACAGGTCTCTAATGAAAAACTGTTTTTT. It is translated as CASSGQVSNEKLFF.

The table lists this clone with a count of one. This chain joins TRBV7-8 and TRBJ1-2, with 9 bases fitting TRBD1. This CDR3 spans 15 amino acids. V gave up 2 bases and J gave up 5 bases; unmatched junction bases: 6. Per the germline V gene, CDR1 is SGHVS and CDR2 is FQNEAQ. The CDR3 spells CASSLYEDRGYGYTF. The DNA for the CDR3 is TGTGCCAGCAGCTTATATGAGGACAGGGGATATGGCTACACCTTC. Variable domain in full (rest from reference TRBV7-8 and TRBJ1-2): GAGVSQSPRYKVAKRGQDVALRCDPISGHVSLFWYQQALGQGPEFLTYFQNEAQLDKSGLPSDRFFAERPEGSVSTLKIQRTQQEDSAVYLCASSLYEDRGYGYTFGSGTRLTVV.